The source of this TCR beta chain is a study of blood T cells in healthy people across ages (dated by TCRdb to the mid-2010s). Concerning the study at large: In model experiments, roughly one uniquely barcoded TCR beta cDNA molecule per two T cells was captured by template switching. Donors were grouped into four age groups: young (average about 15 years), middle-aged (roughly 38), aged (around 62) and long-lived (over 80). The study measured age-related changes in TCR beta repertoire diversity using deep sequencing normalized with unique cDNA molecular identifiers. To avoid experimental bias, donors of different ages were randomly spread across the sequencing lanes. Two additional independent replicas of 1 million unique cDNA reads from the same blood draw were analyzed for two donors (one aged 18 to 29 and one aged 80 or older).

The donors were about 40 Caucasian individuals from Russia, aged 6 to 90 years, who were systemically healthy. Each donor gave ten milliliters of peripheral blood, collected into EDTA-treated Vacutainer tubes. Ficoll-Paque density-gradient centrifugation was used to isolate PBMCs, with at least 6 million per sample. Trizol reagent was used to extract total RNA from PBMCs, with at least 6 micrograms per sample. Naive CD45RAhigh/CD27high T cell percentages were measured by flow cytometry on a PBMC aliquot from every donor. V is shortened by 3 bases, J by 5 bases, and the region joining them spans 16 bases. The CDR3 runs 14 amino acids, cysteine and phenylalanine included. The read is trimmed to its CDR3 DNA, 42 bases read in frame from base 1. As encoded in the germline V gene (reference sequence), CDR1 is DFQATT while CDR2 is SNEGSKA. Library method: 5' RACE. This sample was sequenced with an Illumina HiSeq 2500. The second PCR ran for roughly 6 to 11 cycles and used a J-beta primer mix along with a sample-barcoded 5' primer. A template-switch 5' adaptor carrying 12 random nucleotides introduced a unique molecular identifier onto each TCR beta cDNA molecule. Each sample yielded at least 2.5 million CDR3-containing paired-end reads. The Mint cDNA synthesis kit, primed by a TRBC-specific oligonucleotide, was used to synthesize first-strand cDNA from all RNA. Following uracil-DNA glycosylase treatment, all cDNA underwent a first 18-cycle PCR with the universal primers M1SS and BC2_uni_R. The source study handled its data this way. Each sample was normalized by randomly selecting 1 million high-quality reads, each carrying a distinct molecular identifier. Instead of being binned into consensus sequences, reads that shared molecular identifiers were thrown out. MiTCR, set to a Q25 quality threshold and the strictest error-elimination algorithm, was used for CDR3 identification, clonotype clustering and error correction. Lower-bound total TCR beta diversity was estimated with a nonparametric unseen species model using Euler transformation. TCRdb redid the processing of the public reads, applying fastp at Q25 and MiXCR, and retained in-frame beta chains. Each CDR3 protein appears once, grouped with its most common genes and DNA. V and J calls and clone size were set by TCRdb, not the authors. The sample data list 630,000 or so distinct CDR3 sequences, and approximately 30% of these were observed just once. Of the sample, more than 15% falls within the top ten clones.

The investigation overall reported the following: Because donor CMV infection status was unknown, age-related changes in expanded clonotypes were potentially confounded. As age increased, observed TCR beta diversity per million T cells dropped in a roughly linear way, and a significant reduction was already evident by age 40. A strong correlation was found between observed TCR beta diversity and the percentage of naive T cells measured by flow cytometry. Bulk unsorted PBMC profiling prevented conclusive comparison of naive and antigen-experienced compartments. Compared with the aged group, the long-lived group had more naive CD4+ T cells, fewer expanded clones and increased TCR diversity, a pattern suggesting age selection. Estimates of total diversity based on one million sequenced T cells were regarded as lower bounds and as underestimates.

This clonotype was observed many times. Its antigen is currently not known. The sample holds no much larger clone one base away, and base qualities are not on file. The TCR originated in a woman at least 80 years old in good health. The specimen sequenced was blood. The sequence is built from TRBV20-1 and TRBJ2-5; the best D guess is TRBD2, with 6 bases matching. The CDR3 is CSAREGVGHETQYF. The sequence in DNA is TGCAGTGCTAGGGAGGGAGTGGGTCATGAGACCCAGTACTTC.